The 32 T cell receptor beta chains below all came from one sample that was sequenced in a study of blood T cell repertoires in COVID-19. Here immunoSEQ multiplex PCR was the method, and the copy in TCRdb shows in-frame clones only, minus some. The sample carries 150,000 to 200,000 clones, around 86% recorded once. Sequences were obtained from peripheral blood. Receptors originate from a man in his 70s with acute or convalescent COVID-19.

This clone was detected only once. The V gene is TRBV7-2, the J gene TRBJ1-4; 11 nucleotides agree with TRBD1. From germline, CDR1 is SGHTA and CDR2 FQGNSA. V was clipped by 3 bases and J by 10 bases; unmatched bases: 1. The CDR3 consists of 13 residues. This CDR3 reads CASSFGTGGKLFF. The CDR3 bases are TGTGCCAGCAGCTTCGGGACAGGGGGAAAACTGTTTTTT.

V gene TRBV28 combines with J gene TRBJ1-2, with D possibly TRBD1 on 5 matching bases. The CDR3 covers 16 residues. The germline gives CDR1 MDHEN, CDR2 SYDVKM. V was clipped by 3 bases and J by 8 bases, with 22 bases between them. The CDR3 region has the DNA TGTGCCAGCAGTTTTGGAGGGCAAGGGGCTGTAAGAGGCTACACCTTC. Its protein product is CASSFGGQGAVRGYTF.

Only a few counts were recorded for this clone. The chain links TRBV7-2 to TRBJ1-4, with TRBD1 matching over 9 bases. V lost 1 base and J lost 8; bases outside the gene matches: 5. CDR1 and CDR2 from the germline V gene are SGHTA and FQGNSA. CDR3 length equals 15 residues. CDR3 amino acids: CASSLEGQGNEKLFF. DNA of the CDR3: TGTGCCAGCAGCTTAGAGGGACAGGGTAACGAAAAACTGTTTTTT.

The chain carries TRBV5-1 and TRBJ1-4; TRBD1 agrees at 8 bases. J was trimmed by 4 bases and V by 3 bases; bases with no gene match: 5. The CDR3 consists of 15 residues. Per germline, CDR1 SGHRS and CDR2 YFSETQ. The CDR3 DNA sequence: TGCGCCAGCAGCTCCGCGACAGGGGTTAATGAAAAACTGTTTTTT. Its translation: CASSSATGVNEKLFF.

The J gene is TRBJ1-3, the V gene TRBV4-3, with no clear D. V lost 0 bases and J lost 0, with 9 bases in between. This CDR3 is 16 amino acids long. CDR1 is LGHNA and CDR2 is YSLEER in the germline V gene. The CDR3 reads CASSQDPERSGNTIYF. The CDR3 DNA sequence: TGCGCCAGCAGCCAAGATCCGGAGCGCTCTGGAAACACCATATATTTT.

CDR3 amino acids: CASSPPGTGSYEQYF. CDR3 bases: TGTGCCAGCAGCCCACCCGGGACAGGCTCCTACGAGCAGTACTTC. The chain recombines TRBV5-5 with TRBJ2-7; 8 bases agree with TRBD1. Germline assignment: CDR1 SGHKS and CDR2 YYEKEE (reference sequence). V shed 4 bases and J 0 bases; nucleotides not matched to a gene: 6. The CDR3 has 15 residues.

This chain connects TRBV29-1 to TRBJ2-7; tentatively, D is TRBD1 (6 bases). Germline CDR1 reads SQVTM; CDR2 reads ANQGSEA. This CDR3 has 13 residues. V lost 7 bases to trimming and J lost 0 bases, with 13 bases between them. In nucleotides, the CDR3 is TGCAGCGCCCGGGACATTCGCTCCTACGAGCAGTACTTC. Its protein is CSARDIRSYEQYF.

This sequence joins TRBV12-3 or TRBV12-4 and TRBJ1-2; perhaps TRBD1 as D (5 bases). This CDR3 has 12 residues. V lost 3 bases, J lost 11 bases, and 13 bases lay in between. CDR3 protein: CASSLDIGGYTF. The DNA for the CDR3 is TGTGCCAGCAGTTTGGACATCGGAGGGTACACCTTC.

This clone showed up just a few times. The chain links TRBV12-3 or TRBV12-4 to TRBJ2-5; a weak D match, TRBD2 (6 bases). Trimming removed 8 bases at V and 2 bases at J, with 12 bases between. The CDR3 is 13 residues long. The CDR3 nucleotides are TGTGCCAGCGGACGGGGGACTCAAGAGACCCAGTACTTC. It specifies CASGRGTQETQYF.

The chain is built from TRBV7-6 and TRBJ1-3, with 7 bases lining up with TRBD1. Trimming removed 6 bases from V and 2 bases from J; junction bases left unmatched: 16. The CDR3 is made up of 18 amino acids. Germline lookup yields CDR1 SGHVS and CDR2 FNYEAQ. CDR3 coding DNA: TGTGCCAGCAGTCCTGGACAGGTTTATGGTCTGACTGGAAACACCATATATTTT. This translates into CASSPGQVYGLTGNTIYF.

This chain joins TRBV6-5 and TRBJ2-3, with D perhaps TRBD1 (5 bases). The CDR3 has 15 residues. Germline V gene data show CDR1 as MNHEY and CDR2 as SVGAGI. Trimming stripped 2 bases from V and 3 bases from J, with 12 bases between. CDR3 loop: CASSYDPRTTDTQYF. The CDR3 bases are TGTGCCAGCAGTTACGACCCAAGGACAACAGATACGCAGTATTTT.

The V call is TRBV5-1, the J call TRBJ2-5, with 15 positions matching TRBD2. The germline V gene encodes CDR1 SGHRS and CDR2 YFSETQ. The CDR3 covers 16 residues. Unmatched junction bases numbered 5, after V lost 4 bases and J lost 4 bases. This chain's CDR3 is CASSQGLAGGRETQYF. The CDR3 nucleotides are TGCGCCAGCAGCCAGGGACTAGCGGGGGGCCGAGAGACCCAGTACTTC.

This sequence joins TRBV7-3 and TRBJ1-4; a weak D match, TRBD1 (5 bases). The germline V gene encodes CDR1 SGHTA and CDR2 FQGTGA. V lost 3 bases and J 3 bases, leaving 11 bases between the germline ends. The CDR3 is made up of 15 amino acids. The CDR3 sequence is CASSLRPGANEKLFF. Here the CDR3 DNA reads TGTGCCAGCAGCTTGAGGCCGGGGGCTAATGAAAAACTGTTTTTT.

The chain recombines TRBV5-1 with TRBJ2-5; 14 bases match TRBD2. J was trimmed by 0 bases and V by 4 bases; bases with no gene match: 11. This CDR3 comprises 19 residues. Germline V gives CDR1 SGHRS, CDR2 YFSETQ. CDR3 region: CASSPGLAGGRGYQETQYF. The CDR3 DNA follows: TGCGCCAGCAGCCCCGGACTAGCGGGAGGCCGGGGGTACCAAGAGACCCAGTACTTC.

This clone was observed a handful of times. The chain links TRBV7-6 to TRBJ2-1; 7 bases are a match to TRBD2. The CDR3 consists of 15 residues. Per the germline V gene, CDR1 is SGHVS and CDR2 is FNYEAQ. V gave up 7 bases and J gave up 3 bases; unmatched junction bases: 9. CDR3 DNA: TGTGCCAGCACTCCCCGGGAGGCTTACTACAATGAGCAGTTCTTC. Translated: CASTPREAYYNEQFF.

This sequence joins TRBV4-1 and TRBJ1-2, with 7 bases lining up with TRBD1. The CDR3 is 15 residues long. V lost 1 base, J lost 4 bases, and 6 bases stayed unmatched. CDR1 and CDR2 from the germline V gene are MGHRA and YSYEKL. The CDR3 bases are TGCGCCAGCAGCCAAGTTGCAGGGGGGAGCTATGGCTACACCTTC. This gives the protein CASSQVAGGSYGYTF.

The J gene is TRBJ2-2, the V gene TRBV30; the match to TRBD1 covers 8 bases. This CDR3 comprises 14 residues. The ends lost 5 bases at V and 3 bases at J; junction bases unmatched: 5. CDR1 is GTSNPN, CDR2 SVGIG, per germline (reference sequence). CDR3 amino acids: CAWGTGLDTGELFF. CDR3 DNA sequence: TGTGCCTGGGGGACAGGACTTGACACCGGGGAGCTGTTTTTT.

As DNA, the CDR3 is TGCGCCAGCAGCTTCTCTTACGACAGAAGCACTGAAGCTTTCTTT. Its translation: CASSFSYDRSTEAFF. V usage is TRBV5-1 and J usage is TRBJ1-1, with D possibly being TRBD1 (5 bases). Per germline, CDR1 SGHRS and CDR2 YFSETQ. The CDR3 is 15 amino acids. Trimming cost V 2 bases and J 4 bases, with 15 bases left between them.

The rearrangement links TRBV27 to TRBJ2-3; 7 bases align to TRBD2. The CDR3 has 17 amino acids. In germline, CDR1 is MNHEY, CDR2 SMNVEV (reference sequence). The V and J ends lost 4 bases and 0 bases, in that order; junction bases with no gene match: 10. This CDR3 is CASSYWGLTVSTDTQYF. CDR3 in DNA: TGTGCCAGCAGTTATTGGGGACTAACGGTTAGCACAGATACGCAGTATTTT.

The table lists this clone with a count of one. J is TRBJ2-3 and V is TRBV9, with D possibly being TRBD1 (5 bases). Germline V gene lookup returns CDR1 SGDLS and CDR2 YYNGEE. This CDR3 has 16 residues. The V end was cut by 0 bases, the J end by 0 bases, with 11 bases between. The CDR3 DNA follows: TGTGCCAGCAGCGTAGGGACAACAACTAGCACAGATACGCAGTATTTT. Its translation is CASSVGTTTSTDTQYF.

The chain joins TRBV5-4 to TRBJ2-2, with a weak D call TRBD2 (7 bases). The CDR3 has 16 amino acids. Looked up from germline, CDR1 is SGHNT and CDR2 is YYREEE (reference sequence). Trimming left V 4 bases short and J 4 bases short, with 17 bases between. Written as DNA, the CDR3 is TGTGCCAGCAGCCCTGGGGGGGGCGCGGGCACCGGGGAGCTGTTTTTT. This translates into CASSPGGGAGTGELFF.

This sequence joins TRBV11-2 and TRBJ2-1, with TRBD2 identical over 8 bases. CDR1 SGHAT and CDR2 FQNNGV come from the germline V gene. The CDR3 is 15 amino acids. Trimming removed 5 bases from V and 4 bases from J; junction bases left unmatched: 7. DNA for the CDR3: TGTGCCAGCAGCCTCGGGGGGGGCGGATACAATGAGCAGTTCTTC. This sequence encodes CASSLGGGGYNEQFF. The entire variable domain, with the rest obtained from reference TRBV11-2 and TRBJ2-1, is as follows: EAGVAQSPRYKIIEKRQSVAFWCNPISGHATLYWYQQILGQGPKLLIQFQNNGVVDDSQLPKDRFSAERLKGVDSTLKIQPAKLEDSAVYLCASSLGGGGYNEQFFGPGTRLTVL.

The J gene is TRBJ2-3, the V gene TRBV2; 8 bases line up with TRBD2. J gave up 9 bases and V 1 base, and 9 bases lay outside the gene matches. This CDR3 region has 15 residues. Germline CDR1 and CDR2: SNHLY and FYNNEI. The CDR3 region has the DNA TGTGCCAGCAGTGAAGGAGGAAGCGGGAGCTTAACGCAGTATTTT. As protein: CASSEGGSGSLTQYF.

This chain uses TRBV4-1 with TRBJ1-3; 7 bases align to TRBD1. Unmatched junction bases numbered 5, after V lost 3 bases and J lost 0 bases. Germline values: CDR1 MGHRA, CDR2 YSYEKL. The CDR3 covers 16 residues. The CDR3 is CASSHTTGASGNTIYF. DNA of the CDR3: TGCGCCAGCAGCCATACCACAGGGGCCTCTGGAAACACCATATATTTT.

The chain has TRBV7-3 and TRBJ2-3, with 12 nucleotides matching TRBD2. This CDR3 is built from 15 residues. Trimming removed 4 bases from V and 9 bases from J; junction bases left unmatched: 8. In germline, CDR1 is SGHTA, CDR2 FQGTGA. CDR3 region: CASSSGGLAGTTQYF. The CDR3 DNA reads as TGTGCCAGCAGCTCCGGGGGACTAGCGGGTACCACGCAGTATTTT.

The CDR3 bases are TGTGCCAGCACTAGTATGGGAGCGGGCCAGAGTAACTATGGCTACACCTTC. Encoded protein: CASTSMGAGQSNYGYTF. V usage is TRBV9 and J usage is TRBJ1-2; no clear D. Germline V gene sequence: CDR1 SGDLS, CDR2 YYNGEE. The CDR3 has 17 residues. V lost 6 bases and J 1 base, leaving 22 bases between the germline ends.

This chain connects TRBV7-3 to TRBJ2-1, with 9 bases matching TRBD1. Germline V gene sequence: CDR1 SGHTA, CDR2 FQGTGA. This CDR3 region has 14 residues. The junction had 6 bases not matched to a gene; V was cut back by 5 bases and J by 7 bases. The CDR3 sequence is CASSPDRGGNEQFF. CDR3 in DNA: TGTGCCAGCAGCCCGGACAGGGGTGGGAATGAGCAGTTCTTC.

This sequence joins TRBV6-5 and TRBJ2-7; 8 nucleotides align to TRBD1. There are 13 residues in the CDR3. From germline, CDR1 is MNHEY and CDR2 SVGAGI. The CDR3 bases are TGTGCAACGACAGGGGACAACTCCTACGAGCAGTACTTC. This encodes CATTGDNSYEQYF.

The CDR3 region has the DNA TGTGCCAGCAGTTTGGGGGACAGGGTCATAACTGAAGCTTTCTTT. Translated: CASSLGDRVITEAFF. The V gene is TRBV28, the J gene TRBJ1-1, with 9 bases lining up with TRBD1. Germline V CDR1 and CDR2: MDHEN, SYDVKM. This CDR3 spans 15 amino acids. V lost 3 bases, J lost 5 bases, and 7 bases stayed unmatched.

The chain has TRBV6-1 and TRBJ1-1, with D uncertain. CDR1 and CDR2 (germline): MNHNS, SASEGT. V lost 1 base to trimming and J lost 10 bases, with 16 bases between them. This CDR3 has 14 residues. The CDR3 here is CASSEVTDYGGAFF. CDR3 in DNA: TGTGCCAGCAGTGAAGTGACGGATTATGGAGGAGCTTTCTTT.

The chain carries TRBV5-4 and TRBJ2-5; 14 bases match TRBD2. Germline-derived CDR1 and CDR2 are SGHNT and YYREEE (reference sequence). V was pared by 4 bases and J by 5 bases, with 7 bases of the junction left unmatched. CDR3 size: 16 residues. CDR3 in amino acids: CASSPTGTSGSETQYF. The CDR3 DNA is TGTGCCAGCAGCCCCACCGGGACTAGCGGGAGTGAGACCCAGTACTTC.

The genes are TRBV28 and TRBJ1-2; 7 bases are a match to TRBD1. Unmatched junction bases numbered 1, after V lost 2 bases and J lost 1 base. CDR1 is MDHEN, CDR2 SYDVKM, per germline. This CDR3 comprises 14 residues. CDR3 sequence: CASSLGTVNYGYTF. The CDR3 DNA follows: TGTGCCAGCAGTTTAGGGACAGTTAACTATGGCTACACCTTC.